The sequence of this TCR beta chain was determined in a study of cytomegalovirus exposure and HLA in healthy donors. With 60 Vbeta and 13 Jbeta primers, the PCR was carried out. Measured with immunoSEQ multiplex PCR; TCRdb has only the in-frame clones, and not every one. The sample consists of tens of thousands of clones, around 65% of them appearing once. Trimming took 6 bases from V and 7 from J; bases not matched to a gene: 9. Germline V lookup: CDR1 SGHTA, CDR2 FQGNSA. The length of the CDR3 is 15 residues. This chain connects TRBV7-2 to TRBJ2-1, with 10 bases lining up with TRBD2. Sequencing was carried out using PBMCs. The sequence derives from a man in his 60s in good health and CMV-seropositive. CDR3 region: CASSTTSGIGNEQFF. The CDR3 coding sequence is TGTGCCAGCAGTACAACTAGCGGGATAGGGAATGAGCAGTTCTTC.